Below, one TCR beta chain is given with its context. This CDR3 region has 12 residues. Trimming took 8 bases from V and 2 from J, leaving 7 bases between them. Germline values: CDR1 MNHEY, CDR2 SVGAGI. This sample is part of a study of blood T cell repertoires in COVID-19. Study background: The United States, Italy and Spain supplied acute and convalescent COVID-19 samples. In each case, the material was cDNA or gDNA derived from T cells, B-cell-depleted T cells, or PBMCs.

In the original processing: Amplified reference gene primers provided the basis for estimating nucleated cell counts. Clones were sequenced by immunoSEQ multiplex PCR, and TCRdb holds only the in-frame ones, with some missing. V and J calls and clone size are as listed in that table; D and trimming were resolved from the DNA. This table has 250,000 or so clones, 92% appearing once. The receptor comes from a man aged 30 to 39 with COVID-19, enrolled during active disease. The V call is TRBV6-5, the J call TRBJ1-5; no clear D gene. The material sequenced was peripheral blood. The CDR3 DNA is TGTGCCAGCCGCCAGGGCAATCAGCCCCAGCATTTT. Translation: CASRQGNQPQHF.